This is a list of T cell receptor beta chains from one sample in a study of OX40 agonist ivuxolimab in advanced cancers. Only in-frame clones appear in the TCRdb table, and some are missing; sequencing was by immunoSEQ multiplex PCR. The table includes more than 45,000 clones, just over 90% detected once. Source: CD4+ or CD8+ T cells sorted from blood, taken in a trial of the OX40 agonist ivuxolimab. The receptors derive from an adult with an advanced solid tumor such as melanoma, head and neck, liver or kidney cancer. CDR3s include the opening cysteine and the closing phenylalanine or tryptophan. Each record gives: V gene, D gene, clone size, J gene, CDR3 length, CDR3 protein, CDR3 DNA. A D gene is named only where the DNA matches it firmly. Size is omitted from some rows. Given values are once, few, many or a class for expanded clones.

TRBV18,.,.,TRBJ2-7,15,CASSPSGAGDYEQYF,TGTGCCAGCTCACCCAGTGGGGCAGGGGACTACGAGCAGTACTTC
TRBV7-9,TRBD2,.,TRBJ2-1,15,CASSSSGSTYNEQFF,TGTGCCAGCAGTTCTAGCGGGAGTACTTACAATGAGCAGTTCTTC
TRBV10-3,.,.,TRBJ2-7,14,CAISAISGSYEQYF,TGTGCCATCAGTGCAATTAGCGGATCCTACGAGCAGTACTTC
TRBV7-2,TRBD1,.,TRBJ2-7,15,CASSLGTPGGYEQYF,TGTGCCAGCAGCTTAGGCACCCCAGGGGGCTACGAGCAGTACTTC
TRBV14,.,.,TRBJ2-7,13,CASSQGGAYEQYF,TGTGCCAGCAGCCAAGGGGGGGCCTACGAGCAGTACTTC
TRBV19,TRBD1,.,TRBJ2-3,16,CASRIKGTGWTDTQYF,TGTGCCAGTAGGATTAAGGGGACAGGGTGGACAGATACGCAGTATTTT
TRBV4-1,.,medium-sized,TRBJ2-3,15,CASSPETTSTDTQYF,TGCGCCAGCAGCCCAGAGACTACTAGCACAGATACGCAGTATTTT
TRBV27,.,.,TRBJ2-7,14,CASSSGHVSYEQYF,TGTGCCAGCAGTTCGGGACACGTCTCCTACGAGCAGTACTTC
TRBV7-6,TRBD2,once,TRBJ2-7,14,CASSLAGGTYEQYF,TGTGCCAGCAGCTTAGCGGGGGGGACCTACGAGCAGTACTTC
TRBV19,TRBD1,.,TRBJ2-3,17,CASADRDASRSTDTQYF,TGTGCCAGCGCGGACAGGGACGCGTCCCGAAGCACAGATACGCAGTATTTT
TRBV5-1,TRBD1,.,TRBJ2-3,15,CASSSGQGAYGTQYF,TGCGCCAGCAGCTCCGGACAGGGGGCGTACGGTACGCAGTATTTT
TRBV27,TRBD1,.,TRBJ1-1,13,CASSLDRGTEAFF,TGTGCCAGCAGTTTAGACAGGGGCACTGAAGCTTTCTTT
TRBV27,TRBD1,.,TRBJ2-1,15,CASSWGQGGYNEQFF,TGTGCCAGCAGTTGGGGACAGGGTGGGTACAATGAGCAGTTCTTC
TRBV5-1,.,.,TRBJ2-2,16,CASSPRDSLNTGELFF,TGCGCCAGCAGTCCCAGGGACTCATTAAACACCGGGGAGCTGTTTTTT
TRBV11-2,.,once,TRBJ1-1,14,CASSLDGVASEAFF,TGTGCCAGCAGCTTAGATGGGGTTGCAAGCGAAGCTTTCTTT
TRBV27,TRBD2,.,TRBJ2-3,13,CASSLAGEGTQYF,TGTGCCAGCAGTTTAGCGGGAGAAGGTACGCAGTATTTT
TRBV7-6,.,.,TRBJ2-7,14,CASSLAIESYEQYF,TGTGCCAGCAGCTTAGCTATTGAGTCCTACGAGCAGTACTTC
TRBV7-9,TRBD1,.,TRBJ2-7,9,CASSPSGGF,TGTGCCAGCAGCCCCTCAGGGGGCTTC
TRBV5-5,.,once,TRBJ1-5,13,CASSLGVDQPQHF,TGTGCCAGCAGCTTGGGGGTGGATCAGCCCCAGCATTTT
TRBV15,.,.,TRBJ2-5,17,CATSTAGTVGDQETQYF,TGTGCCACCAGCACTGCGGGGACAGTTGGGGACCAAGAGACCCAGTACTTC
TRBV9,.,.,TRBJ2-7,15,CASSVDGQGSYEQYF,TGTGCCAGCAGCGTAGATGGGCAGGGCAGCTACGAGCAGTACTTC
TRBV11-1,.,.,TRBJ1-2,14,CASSLELGGYGYTF,TGTGCCAGCAGTCTTGAACTCGGGGGCTATGGCTACACCTTC
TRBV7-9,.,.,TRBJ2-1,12,CAEGGSYNEQFF,TGTGCGGAGGGGGGCTCCTACAATGAGCAGTTCTTC
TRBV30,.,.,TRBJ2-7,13,CAWRVRASYEQYF,TGTGCCTGGAGGGTCAGGGCGTCCTACGAGCAGTACTTC
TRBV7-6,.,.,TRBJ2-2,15,CASSLSGANTGELFF,TGTGCCAGCAGCTTATCAGGGGCGAACACCGGGGAGCTGTTTTTT
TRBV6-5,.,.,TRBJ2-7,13,CASSTGLGDEQYF,TGTGCCAGCAGCACAGGGTTGGGAGACGAGCAGTACTTC